This T cell receptor (beta chain) originates from a study of T cells in Graves' hyperthyroidism and ophthalmopathy. This clonotype occurred a few times. Amplification of TCR beta CDR3 regions was performed using RNA transcripts as template. HTBI primers were used for first-round RT-PCR of the TCR CDR3. Each CDR3 protein is one row after TCRdb ran MiXCR on the multiplex PCR reads. The sample includes some 760,000 distinct CDR3 sequences, 12% to 15% of them seen just once. CDR3 length: 17 residues. Looked up from germline, CDR1 is MNHNS and CDR2 is SASEGT. V was trimmed by 6 bases and J by 3 bases, leaving 23 bases between them.

The receptor was isolated from a woman aged 18-29 years with Graves' hyperthyroidism. This sequence joins TRBV6-1 and TRBJ1-1; D is undetermined. Sequences were obtained from blood. The CDR3 here is CASRVLWQANTDTEAFF. The DNA for the CDR3 is TGTGCCAGCAGGGTTTTATGGCAGGCGAATACGGACACTGAAGCTTTCTTT.